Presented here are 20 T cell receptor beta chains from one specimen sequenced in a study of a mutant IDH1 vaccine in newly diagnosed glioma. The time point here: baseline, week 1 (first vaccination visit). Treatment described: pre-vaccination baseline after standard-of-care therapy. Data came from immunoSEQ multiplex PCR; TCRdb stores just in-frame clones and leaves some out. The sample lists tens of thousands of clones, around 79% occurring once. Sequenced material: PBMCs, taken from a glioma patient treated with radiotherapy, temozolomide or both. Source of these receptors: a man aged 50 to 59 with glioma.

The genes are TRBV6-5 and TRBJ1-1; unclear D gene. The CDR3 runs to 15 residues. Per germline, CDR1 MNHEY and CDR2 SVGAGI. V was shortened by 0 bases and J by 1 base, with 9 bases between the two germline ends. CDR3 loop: CASSYSHSSNTEAFF. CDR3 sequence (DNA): TGTGCCAGCAGTTACTCGCACAGCTCGAACACTGAAGCTTTCTTT.

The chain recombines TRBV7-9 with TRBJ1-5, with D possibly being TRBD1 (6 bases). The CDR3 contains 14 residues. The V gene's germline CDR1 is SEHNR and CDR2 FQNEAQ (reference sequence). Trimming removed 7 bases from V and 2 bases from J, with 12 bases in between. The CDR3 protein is CASNTGLGNQPQHF. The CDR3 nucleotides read TGTGCCAGCAACACAGGGTTGGGCAATCAGCCCCAGCATTTT.

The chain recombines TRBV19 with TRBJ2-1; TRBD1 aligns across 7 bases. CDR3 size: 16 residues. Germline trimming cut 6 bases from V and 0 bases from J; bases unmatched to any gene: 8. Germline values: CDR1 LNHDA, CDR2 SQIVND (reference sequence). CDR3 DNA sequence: TGTGCCAGTAGCCGCGGACAGGTGAGCTCCTACAATGAGCAGTTCTTC. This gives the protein CASSRGQVSSYNEQFF.

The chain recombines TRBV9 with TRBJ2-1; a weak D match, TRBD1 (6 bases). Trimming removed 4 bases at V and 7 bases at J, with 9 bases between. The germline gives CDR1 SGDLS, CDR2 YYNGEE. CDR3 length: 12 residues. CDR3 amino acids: CASSPQGNEQFF. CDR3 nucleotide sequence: TGTGCCAGCAGCCCCCAGGGGAATGAGCAGTTCTTC.

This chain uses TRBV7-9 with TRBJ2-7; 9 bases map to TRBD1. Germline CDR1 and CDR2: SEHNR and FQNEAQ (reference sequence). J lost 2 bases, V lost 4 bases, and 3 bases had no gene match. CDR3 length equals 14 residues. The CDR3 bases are TGTGCCAGCAGCTCCCGGGACAGGGCCTACGAGCAGTACTTC. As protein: CASSSRDRAYEQYF. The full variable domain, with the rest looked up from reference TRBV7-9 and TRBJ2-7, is DTGVSQNPRHKITKRGQNVTFRCDPISEHNRLYWYRQTLGQGPEFLTYFQNEAQLEKSRLLSDRFSAERPKGSFSTLEIQRTEQGDSAMYLCASSSRDRAYEQYFGPGTRLTVT.

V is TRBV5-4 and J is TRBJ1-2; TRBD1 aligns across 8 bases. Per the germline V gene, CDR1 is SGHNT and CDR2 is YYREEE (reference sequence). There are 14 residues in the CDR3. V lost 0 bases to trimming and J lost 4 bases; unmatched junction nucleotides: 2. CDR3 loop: CASSLDRGTYGYTF. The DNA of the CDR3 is TGTGCCAGCAGCTTGGACAGGGGGACCTATGGCTACACCTTC.

The CDR3 sequence: CASSTRDRDVSGNTIYF. CDR3 DNA sequence: TGTGCCAGCAGCACCCGGGACAGGGATGTCTCTGGAAACACCATATATTTT. This chain links TRBV9 with TRBJ1-3; the match to TRBD1 covers 9 bases. This CDR3 region has 17 residues. Looked up from germline, CDR1 is SGDLS and CDR2 is YYNGEE. The trim removed 4 bases at V and 0 bases at J, leaving 8 bases unmatched.

CDR3 sequence (DNA): TGTGCCACCGAGGGGGATACGAACACTGAAGCTTTCTTT. The encoded protein is CATEGDTNTEAFF. The chain joins TRBV10-3 to TRBJ1-1; tentative D call: TRBD1 (6 bases). Trimming cost V 10 bases and J 1 base, with 13 bases left between them. The CDR3 has 13 residues. From germline, CDR1 is ENHRY and CDR2 SYGVKD.

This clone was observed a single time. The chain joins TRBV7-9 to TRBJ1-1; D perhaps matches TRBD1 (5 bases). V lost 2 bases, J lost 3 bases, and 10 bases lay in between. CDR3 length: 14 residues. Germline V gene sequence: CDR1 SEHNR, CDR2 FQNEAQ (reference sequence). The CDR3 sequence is CASSLPTVYTEAFF. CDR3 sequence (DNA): TGTGCCAGCAGCTTACCGACAGTTTACACTGAAGCTTTCTTT.

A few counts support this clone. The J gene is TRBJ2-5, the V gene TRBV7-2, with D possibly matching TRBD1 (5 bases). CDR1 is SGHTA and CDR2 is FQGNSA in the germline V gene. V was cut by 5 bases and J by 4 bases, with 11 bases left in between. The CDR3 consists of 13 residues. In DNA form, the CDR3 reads TGTGCCAGCAGCCAGGGTGTAAGAGAGACCCAGTACTTC. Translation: CASSQGVRETQYF.

The CDR3 region has the DNA TGTGCCAGTAGCACCGGGACAGGGGGCTATGGCTACACCTTC. It codes for CASSTGTGGYGYTF. This chain connects TRBV19 to TRBJ1-2; 11 nucleotides line up with TRBD1. The CDR3 runs to 14 residues. J gave up 4 bases and V 6 bases, and 4 bases lay outside the gene matches. Per germline, CDR1 LNHDA and CDR2 SQIVND (reference sequence).

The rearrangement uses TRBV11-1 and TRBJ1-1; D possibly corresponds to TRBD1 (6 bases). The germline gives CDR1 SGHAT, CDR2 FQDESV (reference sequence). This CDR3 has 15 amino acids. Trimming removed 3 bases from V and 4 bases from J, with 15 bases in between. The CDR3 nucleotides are TGTGCCAGCAGCTTCCAGGGGTTGTCGGGCACTGAAGCTTTCTTT. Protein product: CASSFQGLSGTEAFF.

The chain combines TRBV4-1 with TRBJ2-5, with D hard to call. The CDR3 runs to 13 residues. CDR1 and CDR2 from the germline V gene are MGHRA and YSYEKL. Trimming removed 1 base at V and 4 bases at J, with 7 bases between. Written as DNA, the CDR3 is TGCGCCAGCAGCCAAGTGGAGATAGAGACCCAGTACTTC. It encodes CASSQVEIETQYF.

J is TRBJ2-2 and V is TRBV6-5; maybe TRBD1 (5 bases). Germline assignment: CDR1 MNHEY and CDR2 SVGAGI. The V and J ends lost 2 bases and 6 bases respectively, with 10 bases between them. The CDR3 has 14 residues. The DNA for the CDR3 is TGTGCCAGCAGTTACCAGGGAACGGCCGGGGAGCTGTTTTTT. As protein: CASSYQGTAGELFF.

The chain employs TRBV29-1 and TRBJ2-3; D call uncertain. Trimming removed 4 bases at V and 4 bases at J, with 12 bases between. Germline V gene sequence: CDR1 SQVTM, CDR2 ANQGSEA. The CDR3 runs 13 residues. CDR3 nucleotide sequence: TGCAGCGTTGCCGGGCTCGGCGCAGATACGCAGTATTTT. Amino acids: CSVAGLGADTQYF.

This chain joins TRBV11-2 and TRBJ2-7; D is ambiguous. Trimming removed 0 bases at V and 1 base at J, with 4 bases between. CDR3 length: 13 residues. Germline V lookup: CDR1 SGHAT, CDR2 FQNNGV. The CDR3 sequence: CASSLDGSYEQYF. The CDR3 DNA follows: TGTGCCAGCAGCTTAGACGGGTCCTACGAGCAGTACTTC.

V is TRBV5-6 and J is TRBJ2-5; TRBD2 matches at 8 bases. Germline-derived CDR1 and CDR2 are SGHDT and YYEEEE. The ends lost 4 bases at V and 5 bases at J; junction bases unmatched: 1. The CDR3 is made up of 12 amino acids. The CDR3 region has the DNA TGTGCCAGCAGCCCGGGAGGGGAGACCCAGTACTTC. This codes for CASSPGGETQYF.

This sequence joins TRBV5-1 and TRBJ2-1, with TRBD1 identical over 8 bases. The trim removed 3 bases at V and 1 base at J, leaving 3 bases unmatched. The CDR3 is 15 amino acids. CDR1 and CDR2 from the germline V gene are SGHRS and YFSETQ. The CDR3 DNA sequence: TGCGCCAGCAGCTCGACAGGGGCATCCTACAATGAGCAGTTCTTC. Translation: CASSSTGASYNEQFF.

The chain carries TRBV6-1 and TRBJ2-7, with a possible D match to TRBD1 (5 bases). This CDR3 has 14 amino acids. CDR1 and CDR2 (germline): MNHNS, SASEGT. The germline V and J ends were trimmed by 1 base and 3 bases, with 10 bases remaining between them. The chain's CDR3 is CASSEGGRYYEQYF. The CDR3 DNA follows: TGTGCCAGCAGTGAAGGGGGCAGATACTACGAGCAGTACTTC.

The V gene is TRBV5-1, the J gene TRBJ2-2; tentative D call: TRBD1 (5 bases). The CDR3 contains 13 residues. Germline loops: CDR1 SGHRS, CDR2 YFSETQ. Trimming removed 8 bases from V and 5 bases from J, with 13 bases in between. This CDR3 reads CASKPGMTGELFF. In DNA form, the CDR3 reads TGCGCCAGTAAACCAGGGATGACCGGGGAGCTGTTTTTT.